What follows are 28 T cell receptor beta chains derived from one specimen sequenced in a study of identical twins. Each CDR3 protein gets one entry after TCRdb re-called the 5' RACE reads with MiXCR. The data contain about 920,000 distinct CDR3 sequences, 12% of them singletons. The same data also contributed to another study, on yellow fever vaccine responses in identical twins.

The material sequenced was PBMCs. The receptors were gathered from a woman under 30 in good health.

This clonotype was seen only a few times. This rearrangement joins TRBV7-2 to TRBJ2-1; 10 nucleotides match TRBD2. The trim removed 5 bases at V and 10 bases at J, leaving 14 bases unmatched. There are 16 residues in the CDR3. Germline-derived CDR1 and CDR2 are SGHTA and FQGNSA. CDR3 coding DNA: TGTGCCAGCAGCGGAAAGAGCCTAGCGGGAGTGAGAGAGCAGTTCTTC. Its protein is CASSGKSLAGVREQFF.

The chain links TRBV9 to TRBJ2-3, with TRBD1 as a possible D gene (5 bases). In germline, CDR1 is SGDLS, CDR2 YYNGEE. Between the trimmed V and J ends, which lost 0 bases and 6 bases, there was a span of 20 bases. The CDR3 extends over 17 amino acids. CDR3 bases: TGTGCCAGCAGCGTAGACCCCCAACCGAACAACAGGGATACGCAGTATTTT. Protein: CASSVDPQPNNRDTQYF.

This sequence joins TRBV5-1 and TRBJ2-3; 16 nucleotides match TRBD2. Germline V gene sequence: CDR1 SGHRS, CDR2 YFSETQ. This CDR3 has 18 amino acids. Losses at the gene ends were 2 bases for V and 5 bases for J; bases not matched to a gene: 8. The chain's CDR3 is CASSLSGTSGGAKDTQYF. CDR3 nucleotides: TGCGCCAGCAGCTTATCCGGGACTAGCGGGGGGGCGAAAGATACGCAGTATTTT.

This clonotype was observed a handful of times. The V call is TRBV7-9, the J call TRBJ2-7, with 10 bases aligning to TRBD1. The CDR3 is 13 residues long. The trim removed 6 bases at V and 4 bases at J, leaving 3 bases unmatched. Germline-derived CDR1 and CDR2 are SEHNR and FQNEAQ (reference sequence). For the CDR3, the DNA is TGTGCCAGCAGTGGGGACAGGGGATACGAGCAGTACGTC. The encoded protein is CASSGDRGYEQYV.

The CDR3 loop is CASSTGQFNYNEQFF. CDR3 coding DNA: TGTGCCAGCAGCACGGGACAGTTTAATTACAATGAGCAGTTCTTC. The chain employs TRBV7-9 and TRBJ2-1; 7 bases are shared with TRBD1. CDR1 and CDR2 from the germline V gene are SEHNR and FQNEAQ (reference sequence). The V segment lost 5 bases and the J segment 4 bases; nucleotides outside the gene matches: 8. This CDR3 region has 15 residues.

The chain employs TRBV5-5 and TRBJ1-5; D gene uncertain. The CDR3 contains 14 residues. V was cut by 4 bases and J by 0 bases, with 8 bases left in between. The V gene's germline CDR1 is SGHKS and CDR2 YYEKEE (reference sequence). DNA of the CDR3: TGTGCCAGCAGCCCGGACTTTAGCAATCAGCCCCAGCATTTT. Amino acids: CASSPDFSNQPQHF.

The chain is built from TRBV29-1 and TRBJ2-2; D assignment may be TRBD1 or TRBD2 (5 bases each). The germline gives CDR1 SQVTM, CDR2 ANQGSEA. The CDR3 loop spans 14 amino acids. V dropped 6 bases and J dropped 2 bases, with 13 bases sitting between them. CDR3 protein: CSVEGRVNTGELFF. The CDR3, as DNA: TGCAGCGTCGAGGGCAGGGTAAACACCGGGGAGCTGTTTTTT.

This rearrangement joins TRBV7-9 to TRBJ2-2, with D perhaps TRBD1 (6 bases). In germline, CDR1 is SEHNR, CDR2 FQNEAQ (reference sequence). The length of the CDR3 is 15 residues. The V end lost 7 bases, the J end lost 0 bases, and 12 bases lay between the germline ends. CDR3 DNA: TGTGCCAGCACCCACAGGGCGTCGAACACCGGGGAGCTGTTTTTT. Amino acid sequence: CASTHRASNTGELFF.

J is TRBJ1-6 and V is TRBV28; 10 bases are a match to TRBD1. V shed 5 bases, J shed 6 bases, and the junction held 1 base outside the gene matches. This CDR3 has 14 amino acids. The germline V gene encodes CDR1 MDHEN and CDR2 SYDVKM. CDR3 coding DNA: TGTGCCAGCAGTGGGACAGGGGCTAATTCACCCCTCCACTTT. Protein product: CASSGTGANSPLHF. The whole variable domain, remainder taken from reference TRBV28 and TRBJ1-6, is DVKVTQSSRYLVKRTGEKVFLECVQDMDHENMFWYRQDPGLGLRLIYFSYDVKMKEKGDIPEGYSVSREKKERFSLILESASTNQTSMYLCASSGTGANSPLHFGNGTRLTVT.

This clonotype was seen a handful of times. The V call is TRBV5-1, the J call TRBJ2-1, with 7 bases fitting TRBD1. Germline trimming cut 1 base from V and 5 bases from J; bases unmatched to any gene: 18. Germline loops: CDR1 SGHRS, CDR2 YFSETQ. This CDR3 spans 19 amino acids. This CDR3 is CASSLLPLNRGSRDNEQFF. The CDR3 nucleotides are TGCGCCAGCAGCTTGCTCCCTTTGAACAGGGGTTCTCGGGACAATGAGCAGTTCTTC.

This clonotype has at least ten counts. This chain joins TRBV28 and TRBJ2-7; D not resolved. Trimming cost V 3 bases and J 3 bases, with 9 bases left between them. Germline V CDR1 and CDR2: MDHEN, SYDVKM. The CDR3 is 13 amino acids. In nucleotides, the CDR3 is TGTGCCAGCAGTTTCGGGTTCCACTACGAGCAGTACTTC. It codes for CASSFGFHYEQYF.

There are a few counts of this clonotype. The chain is built from TRBV5-1 and TRBJ2-5, with 7 bases matching TRBD2. The CDR3 contains 16 residues. CDR1 is SGHRS and CDR2 is YFSETQ in the germline V gene. V trimming: 1 base; J trimming: 5 bases; junction bases outside the gene matches: 11. CDR3 nucleotide sequence: TGCGCCAGCAGCTTGATTAGCGGGTCGGGGGAGGAGACCCAGTACTTC. Translated, it gives CASSLISGSGEETQYF.

About this clonotype: Since a much larger clone is just one base distant, this may be a read error. V and J are TRBV7-9 and TRBJ2-3; D gene unclear. Germline V gives CDR1 SEHNR, CDR2 FQNEAQ (reference sequence). Trimming stripped 5 bases from V and 2 bases from J, with 11 bases between. The CDR3 has 14 residues. This chain's CDR3 is CASSTPWVTDTQYF. The CDR3 bases are TGTGCCAGCAGCACCCCCTGGGTCACAGATACGCAGTATTTT.

This clonotype occurred a few times. The chain uses TRBV28 and TRBJ1-2; D is unresolved. Germline CDR1 reads MDHEN; CDR2 reads SYDVKM. The V and J ends lost 7 bases and 3 bases respectively, with 18 bases between them. The CDR3 has 15 residues. CDR3 nucleotides: TGTGCCAGCACCCAACCACGTCGGGGTTACTATGGCTACACCTTC. Amino acid sequence: CASTQPRRGYYGYTF.

This clonotype was recorded many times. The chain combines TRBV12-3 or TRBV12-4 with TRBJ2-2; no clear D gene. The CDR3 covers 11 residues. Trimming took 7 bases from V and 11 from J, leaving 11 bases between them. CDR3 region: CASTAPGELFF. CDR3 coding DNA: TGTGCCAGCACCGCACCTGGTGAGCTGTTTTTT.

In DNA, the CDR3 is TGTGCCAGCAGTACCGGACTAGCGGGAGCTCAAGATACGCAGTATTTT. Protein sequence: CASSTGLAGAQDTQYF. The rearrangement joins TRBV7-9 to TRBJ2-3, with 13 bases aligning to TRBD2. Germline V gene lookup returns CDR1 SEHNR and CDR2 FQNEAQ (reference sequence). J gave up 5 bases and V 6 bases, and 8 bases lay outside the gene matches. The CDR3 has 16 amino acids.

Concerning this clonotype: The conserved phenylalanine or tryptophan normally closing the CDR3 is absent here, so this likely arose from a read error. The rearrangement links TRBV2 to TRBJ2-1; 13 nucleotides align to TRBD2. CDR1 is SNHLY and CDR2 is FYNNEI in the germline V gene. The CDR3 has 15 residues. The V and J ends lost 6 bases and 4 bases, in that order; junction bases with no gene match: 3. CDR3 residues: CASRTGLAGYNEQFY. In nucleotides, the CDR3 is TGTGCCAGCAGAACGGGACTAGCGGGGTACAATGAGCAGTTCTAC.

This clonotype has at least ten counts. This CDR3 reads CASSSTGAGGYTF. CDR3 sequence (DNA): TGTGCCAGCAGTTCGACAGGGGCGGGGGGCTACACCTTC. V gene TRBV12-3 or TRBV12-4 combines with J gene TRBJ1-2; 8 positions agree with TRBD1. This CDR3 is built from 13 residues. V dropped 4 bases and J dropped 8; count of bases not matched to a gene: 6.

The chain employs TRBV11-3 and TRBJ2-3, with TRBD2 matching 8 bases. From germline, CDR1 is SGHNT and CDR2 YENEEA. This CDR3 has 17 amino acids. The V and J ends lost 0 bases and 6 bases, in that order; junction bases with no gene match: 11. DNA for the CDR3: TGTGCCAGCAGCTTAGATTTAGGAGCGGGAGATTTCGATACGCAGTATTTT. This gives the protein CASSLDLGAGDFDTQYF.

Only a few counts were recorded for this clonotype. The chain carries TRBV9 and TRBJ2-5, with D possibly being TRBD1 or TRBD2 (5 bases each). Germline CDR1 and CDR2: SGDLS and YYNGEE. Trimming stripped 3 bases from V and 1 base from J, with 10 bases between. This CDR3 has 14 amino acids. The CDR3, as DNA: TGTGCCAGCAGCGCACGGGGCCTCCAAGAGACCCAGTACTTC. This gives the protein CASSARGLQETQYF.

This clonotype has more than one count but fewer than ten. V and J are TRBV24-1 and TRBJ2-3, with D tentatively TRBD1 (5 bases). Germline V lookup: CDR1 KGHDR, CDR2 SFDVKD. The CDR3 extends over 14 amino acids. V lost 7 bases and J lost 0, with 10 bases in between. In nucleotides, the CDR3 is TGTGCCACCAGCGACAGAGAAAGCACAGATACGCAGTATTTT. This codes for CATSDRESTDTQYF.

The chain carries TRBV29-1 and TRBJ2-3, with unresolved D. Trimming took off 0 bases at V and 9 bases at J, with 7 bases between the two ends. Germline CDR1 is SQVTM and CDR2 is ANQGSEA. CDR3 length: 11 amino acids. CDR3 protein: CSVEDPGTQYF. In nucleotides, the CDR3 is TGCAGCGTTGAAGATCCTGGGACGCAGTATTTT.

The chain is built from TRBV9 and TRBJ2-1; unclear D gene. The CDR3 is made up of 14 amino acids. Trimming left V 7 bases short and J 9 bases short, with 20 bases between. The V gene's germline CDR1 is SGDLS and CDR2 YYNGEE. The CDR3 protein is CASSPSPASGEQFF. In DNA form, the CDR3 reads TGTGCCAGCTCACCAAGCCCCGCGTCTGGTGAGCAGTTCTTC.

This clonotype occurred many times. This chain links TRBV12-3 or TRBV12-4 with TRBJ1-5; a weak D match, TRBD1 (6 bases). V was shortened by 6 bases and J by 5 bases, with 17 bases between the two germline ends. The length of the CDR3 is 15 residues. Here the CDR3 reads CASSPFGQLDQPQHF. In DNA, the CDR3 is TGTGCCAGCAGCCCCTTCGGACAGTTGGATCAGCCCCAGCATTTT.

This clonotype appeared a few times. The genes are TRBV28 and TRBJ2-2, with 14 bases identical to TRBD2. The germline gives CDR1 MDHEN, CDR2 SYDVKM. The CDR3 is 16 amino acids. After removal of 8 bases from V and 6 bases from J, the junction contained 8 bases not matched to a gene. This CDR3 is CASLSGGLAGAGELFF. The CDR3 DNA reads as TGTGCCAGCCTCTCCGGGGGACTAGCGGGAGCCGGGGAGCTGTTTTTT.

At least ten counts were recorded for this clonotype. The chain links TRBV5-1 to TRBJ2-7, with TRBD1 identical over 8 bases. Trimming cost V 2 bases and J 5 bases; bases outside gene matches: 6. Germline CDR1 reads SGHRS; CDR2 reads YFSETQ. CDR3 length: 14 amino acids. CDR3 protein: CASSFSDRDHEQYF. Written as DNA, the CDR3 is TGCGCCAGCAGCTTTTCGGACAGGGACCACGAGCAGTACTTC.

The sample holds a few counts of this clonotype. This chain uses TRBV6-5 with TRBJ2-1, with D hard to call. The V end lost 2 bases, the J end lost 5 bases, and 19 bases lay between the germline ends. Germline CDR1 and CDR2: MNHEY and SVGAGI. The CDR3 is made up of 17 amino acids. CDR3 amino acids: CASSYRTRGPWDNEQFF. CDR3 DNA sequence: TGTGCCAGCAGTTACCGCACTCGCGGACCCTGGGACAATGAGCAGTTCTTC.

About this clonotype itself: Germline and junction disagree at one end, which may indicate a read error. V gene TRBV5-1 combines with J gene TRBJ2-1, with D tentatively TRBD1 (5 bases). This CDR3 contains 14 residues. Germline loops: CDR1 SGHRS, CDR2 YFSETQ. This CDR3 reads CASSATAGYSEQFF. The CDR3 DNA is TGCGCCAGCAGCGCAACAGCAGGGTACAGTGAGCAGTTCTTC.